These 3 T cell receptor beta chains originate from one sample sequenced in a study of shared clonotypes between healthy human individuals. Profiling relied on immunoSEQ multiplex PCR, and the TCRdb table lists in-frame clones only, not all of them. The repertoire holds under 2.5 million clones, with just under 95% as singletons. The sample consisted of naive CD4+ T cells from PBMCs. The subset denotes: CD45RA+ positively selected. The receptors stem from a young man in good health. Some clones in this sample may be carry-over from other donors' samples.

This clone was recorded once. Other DNA sequences in the sample encode the same CDR3. The chain carries TRBV7-9 and TRBJ2-7, with TRBD2 identical over 8 bases. V was clipped by 1 base and J by 2 bases; unmatched bases: 1. Germline loops: CDR1 SEHNR, CDR2 FQNEAQ (reference sequence). This CDR3 spans 14 amino acids. The CDR3 sequence: CASSLVAGPYEQYF. The CDR3 DNA follows: TGTGCCAGCAGCTTAGTAGCGGGACCCTACGAGCAGTACTTC.

This sequence joins TRBV28 and TRBJ2-3; D unresolved. The CDR3 is 15 amino acids. CDR1 and CDR2 (germline): MDHEN, SYDVKM. With 2 bases removed from V and 2 bases from J, the gap between germline ends came to 11 bases. CDR3 sequence: CASSLRADPTDTQYF. CDR3 DNA sequence: TGTGCCAGCAGTTTACGGGCTGACCCCACAGATACGCAGTATTTT.

CDR3 protein: CASSSPLGGSSYNEQFF. The CDR3 DNA follows: TGCGCCAGCAGCTCCCCCCTTGGCGGGAGCTCCTACAATGAGCAGTTCTTC. V usage is TRBV5-1 and J usage is TRBJ2-1; 7 nucleotides line up with TRBD2. CDR1 is SGHRS and CDR2 is YFSETQ in the germline V gene. CDR3 length: 17 amino acids. V shed 3 bases and J 0 bases; nucleotides not matched to a gene: 9. Using reference TRBV5-1 and TRBJ2-1 for the parts outside the CDR3, the full variable domain is KAGVTQTPRYLIKTRGQQVTLSCSPISGHRSVSWYQQTPGQGLQFLFEYFSETQRNKGNFPGRFSGRQFSNSRSEMNVSTLELGDSALYLCASSSPLGGSSYNEQFFGPGTRLTVL.